This T cell receptor beta chain was recovered during a study of control samples from healthy donors and cancer patients. Sequencing was performed with immunoSEQ multiplex PCR; in TCRdb, only in-frame clones are kept and a portion is missing. Seen here are roughly 43,000 clones, 90% to 95% observed once, and the top ten hold 20% to 30%. V lost 6 bases to trimming and J lost 4 bases, with 9 bases between them. This CDR3 spans 13 amino acids. In germline, CDR1 is SNHLY, CDR2 FYNNEI. The source is a man aged 55 to 70 in good health. What was sequenced was blood. The genes are TRBV2 and TRBJ2-2, with D possibly matching TRBD1 (5 bases). The CDR3 protein is CASSNRPTGELFF. CDR3 bases: TGTGCCAGCAGCAACAGGCCCACCGGGGAGCTGTTTTTT.